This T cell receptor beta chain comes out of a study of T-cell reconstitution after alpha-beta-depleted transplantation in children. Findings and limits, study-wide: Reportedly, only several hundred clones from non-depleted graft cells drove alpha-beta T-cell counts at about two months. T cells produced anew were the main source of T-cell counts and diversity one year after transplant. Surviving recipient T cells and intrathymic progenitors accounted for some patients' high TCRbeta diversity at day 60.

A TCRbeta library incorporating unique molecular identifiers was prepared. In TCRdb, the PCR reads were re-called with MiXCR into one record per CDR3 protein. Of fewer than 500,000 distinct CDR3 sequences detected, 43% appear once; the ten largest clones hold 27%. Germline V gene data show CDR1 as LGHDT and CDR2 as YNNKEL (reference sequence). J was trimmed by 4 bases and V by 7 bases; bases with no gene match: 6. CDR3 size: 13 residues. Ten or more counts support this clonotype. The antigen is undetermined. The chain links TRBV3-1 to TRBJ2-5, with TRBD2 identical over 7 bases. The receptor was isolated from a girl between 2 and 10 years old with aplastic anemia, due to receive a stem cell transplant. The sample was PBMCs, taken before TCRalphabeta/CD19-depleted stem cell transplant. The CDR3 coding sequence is TGTGCCAGCATCCGCGGGAGAGGAGAGACCCAGTACTTC. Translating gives CASIRGRGETQYF.